This is a list of T cell receptor beta chains from one sample in a study of T-cell memory formation after mild COVID-19. TCRdb ran MiXCR on the 5' RACE reads and lists one entry per CDR3 protein. Of about 140,000 distinct CDR3 sequences listed, approximately 15% are singletons. Sequencing was performed on PBMCs or a T cell subset sorted from them (not recorded which). The source of these receptors is an adult woman who had mild COVID-19 (a few samples of this study predate the infection). Cell type and time point are not known. CDR3s include the opening cysteine and the closing phenylalanine or tryptophan. The D gene is left open where the match is weak. The size entry is marked missing in some rows and otherwise reads once, few, many or a size class.

d_gene: TRBD1
j_gene: TRBJ2-5
v_gene: TRBV4-3
abundance: few
CDR3nt: TGCGCCAGCAGCCAAGAATCTAGGACAGGGTTGGAGACCCAGTACTTC
CDR3aa: CASSQESRTGLETQYF

d_gene: TRBD1
j_gene: TRBJ1-4
v_gene: TRBV4-1
abundance: NA
CDR3nt: TGCGCCAGCAGCCAGGCCGGGACAGGGCCTGAAAAACTGTTTTTT
CDR3aa: CASSQAGTGPEKLFF

d_gene: NA
j_gene: TRBJ2-3
v_gene: TRBV7-6
abundance: many
CDR3nt: TGTGCCAGCAGCGTCAGCACAGATACGCAGTATTTT
CDR3aa: CASSVSTDTQYF

d_gene: TRBD1
j_gene: TRBJ1-4
v_gene: TRBV7-9
abundance: few
CDR3nt: TGTGCCAGCAGCTCGGGACAGGGAAATGAAAAACTGTTTTTT
CDR3aa: CASSSGQGNEKLFF

d_gene: NA
j_gene: TRBJ1-1
v_gene: TRBV18
abundance: NA
CDR3nt: TGTGCCAGCTCACCGGCCGACTTGGGCACTGAAGCTTTCTTT
CDR3aa: CASSPADLGTEAFF

d_gene: TRBD2
j_gene: TRBJ2-3
v_gene: TRBV7-9
abundance: NA
CDR3nt: TGTGTCAGCAGCTTTAGCGGGTTCACAGATACGCAGTATTTT
CDR3aa: CVSSFSGFTDTQYF

d_gene: NA
j_gene: TRBJ1-1
v_gene: TRBV7-2
abundance: NA
CDR3nt: TGTGCCAGCAGCTTATCTTCGGGTAGGGGCTACCGCTACACTGAAGCTTTCTTT
CDR3aa: CASSLSSGRGYRYTEAFF

d_gene: TRBD2
j_gene: TRBJ2-1
v_gene: TRBV6-2/TRBV6-3
abundance: NA
CDR3nt: TGTGCCAGCAGCCCCGTACGTGGACTAGCGGGTTTCTACAATGAGCAGTTCTTC
CDR3aa: CASSPVRGLAGFYNEQFF

d_gene: NA
j_gene: TRBJ2-7
v_gene: TRBV5-1
abundance: few
CDR3nt: TGCGCCAGCAGCTTGGAGGGTCAGAGTTACGAGCAGTACTTC
CDR3aa: CASSLEGQSYEQYF

d_gene: NA
j_gene: TRBJ2-3
v_gene: TRBV12-3/TRBV12-4
abundance: many
CDR3nt: TGTGCCAGCAGCCTAAGCGGAAACACAGATACGCAGTATTTT
CDR3aa: CASSLSGNTDTQYF

d_gene: NA
j_gene: TRBJ2-7
v_gene: TRBV27
abundance: few
CDR3nt: TGTGCCAGCAGTTTAGGGGCAGGGGGGTACGAGCAGTACTTC
CDR3aa: CASSLGAGGYEQYF

d_gene: NA
j_gene: TRBJ2-4
v_gene: TRBV20-1
abundance: few
CDR3nt: TGCAGTGCTAGATGGGAATTTACCAAAAACATTCAGTACTTC
CDR3aa: CSARWEFTKNIQYF

d_gene: TRBD1
j_gene: TRBJ2-7
v_gene: TRBV6-5
abundance: NA
CDR3nt: TGTGCCAGCAGTTCCGTGGACAGGGGGTCCCACGAGCAGTACTTC
CDR3aa: CASSSVDRGSHEQYF

d_gene: TRBD1
j_gene: TRBJ2-3
v_gene: TRBV7-9
abundance: few
CDR3nt: TGTGCCAGCAGCCAGGGACAGGGCACAGATACGCAGTATTTT
CDR3aa: CASSQGQGTDTQYF

d_gene: TRBD1
j_gene: TRBJ2-7
v_gene: TRBV29-1
abundance: few
CDR3nt: TGCAGCGTTGCGATCGGCGATACAGGGGGCAGGGGGCAGTACTTC
CDR3aa: CSVAIGDTGGRGQYF

d_gene: TRBD2
j_gene: TRBJ2-7
v_gene: TRBV4-3
abundance: NA
CDR3nt: TGCGCCAGCAGCCAGGATAGCGGGAGGGCCGTCGAGCAGTACTTC
CDR3aa: CASSQDSGRAVEQYF

d_gene: NA
j_gene: TRBJ2-3
v_gene: TRBV4-3
abundance: NA
CDR3nt: TGCGCCAGCAGCCAAGATCTTTGGCAGGCAGATACGCAGTATTTT
CDR3aa: CASSQDLWQADTQYF

d_gene: TRBD1
j_gene: TRBJ2-2
v_gene: TRBV11-2
abundance: few
CDR3nt: TGTGCCAGCAGCCTCCGACAGGGCGGCGACACCGGGGAGCTGTTTTTT
CDR3aa: CASSLRQGGDTGELFF

d_gene: TRBD2
j_gene: TRBJ2-3
v_gene: TRBV11-3
abundance: NA
CDR3nt: TGTGCCAGCAGCTTCGCCGGGACTAGCGGTACAGATACGCAGTATTTT
CDR3aa: CASSFAGTSGTDTQYF

d_gene: TRBD1
j_gene: TRBJ2-1
v_gene: TRBV6-2/TRBV6-3
abundance: few
CDR3nt: TGTGCCGGCCGGGACAGGGCCTACAATGAGCAGTTCTTC
CDR3aa: CAGRDRAYNEQFF

d_gene: NA
j_gene: TRBJ2-6
v_gene: TRBV7-2
abundance: many
CDR3nt: TGTGCCAGCAGCTTTCGCGCCGGCAGAACCTCTGGGGCCAACGTCCTGACTTTC
CDR3aa: CASSFRAGRTSGANVLTF

d_gene: TRBD1
j_gene: TRBJ1-1
v_gene: TRBV5-1
abundance: NA
CDR3nt: TGCGCCAGCAGCTTCGACAGGGGGAACACTGAAGCTTTCTTT
CDR3aa: CASSFDRGNTEAFF

d_gene: NA
j_gene: TRBJ2-3
v_gene: TRBV10-3
abundance: few
CDR3nt: TGTGCCATCAGTGGGGCTAGCCCAGATACGCAGTATTTT
CDR3aa: CAISGASPDTQYF

d_gene: NA
j_gene: TRBJ1-1
v_gene: TRBV6-5
abundance: few
CDR3nt: TGTGCCAGCAGTTACGGGCTGCTAGGGGACACTGAAGCTTTCTTT
CDR3aa: CASSYGLLGDTEAFF

d_gene: NA
j_gene: TRBJ2-2
v_gene: TRBV9
abundance: NA
CDR3nt: TGTGCCAGCAGCGTAGTTTCAGTCAACACCGGGGAGCTGTTTTTT
CDR3aa: CASSVVSVNTGELFF

d_gene: NA
j_gene: TRBJ2-1
v_gene: TRBV9
abundance: few
CDR3nt: TGTGCCAGCAGCGTAGATATCTTGAATGAGCAGTTCTTC
CDR3aa: CASSVDILNEQFF

d_gene: NA
j_gene: TRBJ2-5
v_gene: TRBV11-2
abundance: NA
CDR3nt: TGTGCCAGCAGCTCCAGGGGCGGCCGGGAGACCCAGTACTTC
CDR3aa: CASSSRGGRETQYF

d_gene: NA
j_gene: TRBJ2-1
v_gene: TRBV2
abundance: many
CDR3nt: TGTGCCAGCAGTGAAGCATTCGGGTATTGGTTCTTC
CDR3aa: CASSEAFGYWFF

d_gene: TRBD2
j_gene: TRBJ2-5
v_gene: TRBV7-2
abundance: many
CDR3nt: TGTGCCAGCAGCTCACCGGGGGGTACAGTGCAGGGAGGAACAGAGACCCAGTACTTC
CDR3aa: CASSSPGGTVQGGTETQYF

d_gene: NA
j_gene: TRBJ1-2
v_gene: TRBV24-1
abundance: NA
CDR3nt: TGTGCCACCAGTGGTGCATTGGGGCATGGCTACACCTTC
CDR3aa: CATSGALGHGYTF

d_gene: TRBD1
j_gene: TRBJ1-2
v_gene: TRBV20-1
abundance: few
CDR3nt: TGCAGTGCAATTGACCGGACAGGGTATTTGGACGGCTACACCTTC
CDR3aa: CSAIDRTGYLDGYTF

d_gene: TRBD2
j_gene: TRBJ2-7
v_gene: TRBV25-1
abundance: many
CDR3nt: TGTGCCAGCAGTGAGTCTCACACCGCTCTAGCGGGGGGGCCGATCGAGCAGTACTTC
CDR3aa: CASSESHTALAGGPIEQYF

d_gene: TRBD1
j_gene: TRBJ1-1
v_gene: TRBV12-3/TRBV12-4
abundance: few
CDR3nt: TGTGCCAGCAGTCCGGGACAGAGAGGGGGCACTGAAGCTTTCTTT
CDR3aa: CASSPGQRGGTEAFF

d_gene: NA
j_gene: TRBJ2-2
v_gene: TRBV7-2
abundance: NA
CDR3nt: TGTGCCAGCAGCTTAGGGGGCAGGAACACCGGGGAGCTGTTTTTT
CDR3aa: CASSLGGRNTGELFF

d_gene: NA
j_gene: TRBJ1-1
v_gene: TRBV2
abundance: few
CDR3nt: TGTGCCAGGGAAGGACAGAGTAACACTGAAGCTTTCTTT
CDR3aa: CAREGQSNTEAFF

d_gene: NA
j_gene: TRBJ2-7
v_gene: TRBV20-1
abundance: few
CDR3nt: TGCAGTGCTAGAGTAGGTGGGAGTTGGTCCTACGAGCAGTACTTC
CDR3aa: CSARVGGSWSYEQYF

d_gene: NA
j_gene: TRBJ2-1
v_gene: TRBV5-1
abundance: few
CDR3nt: TGCGCCAGCAGCCTGGGGGCACAAGGTCCCATCGTCTACAATGAGCAGTTCTTC
CDR3aa: CASSLGAQGPIVYNEQFF

d_gene: NA
j_gene: TRBJ2-1
v_gene: TRBV20-1
abundance: NA
CDR3nt: TGCAGTGCCAAAAGGGGGTACAATGAGCAGTTCTTC
CDR3aa: CSAKRGYNEQFF

d_gene: NA
j_gene: TRBJ2-1
v_gene: TRBV24-1
abundance: NA
CDR3nt: TGTGCCACCAGTGAGCCACGGATGAACAATGAGCAGTTCTTC
CDR3aa: CATSEPRMNNEQFF

d_gene: NA
j_gene: TRBJ2-3
v_gene: TRBV7-9
abundance: NA
CDR3nt: TGTGCCAGCAGCTCCAGACGGGGCGGCACAGATACGCAGTATTTT
CDR3aa: CASSSRRGGTDTQYF

d_gene: NA
j_gene: TRBJ2-1
v_gene: TRBV7-9
abundance: NA
CDR3nt: TGTGCCAGCAGCTCCACAGGGTTCCCGACGCGAGAGCAGTTCTTC
CDR3aa: CASSSTGFPTREQFF

d_gene: TRBD2
j_gene: TRBJ2-3
v_gene: TRBV3-1
abundance: NA
CDR3nt: TGTGCCAGCAGCCAAGGGACTAGCGGGATCACAGATACGCAGTATTTT
CDR3aa: CASSQGTSGITDTQYF

d_gene: TRBD2
j_gene: TRBJ2-1
v_gene: TRBV6-2/TRBV6-3
abundance: once
CDR3nt: TGTGCCAGCAGTTACGCGGGAGGGGGCAATGAGCAGTTCTTC
CDR3aa: CASSYAGGGNEQFF

d_gene: TRBD1
j_gene: TRBJ2-1
v_gene: TRBV5-1
abundance: few
CDR3nt: TGCGCCAGCAGCTTGTCGGCAGGGGGCTACAATGAGCAGTTCTTC
CDR3aa: CASSLSAGGYNEQFF

d_gene: NA
j_gene: TRBJ2-2
v_gene: TRBV5-6
abundance: few
CDR3nt: TGTGCCAGCAGCCTGGGTGACGGGGAGCTGTTTTTT
CDR3aa: CASSLGDGELFF

d_gene: NA
j_gene: TRBJ1-4
v_gene: TRBV12-3/TRBV12-4
abundance: few
CDR3nt: TGTGCCAGCAGTTTTACCGGGGGCTGGGAAAAACTGTTTTTT
CDR3aa: CASSFTGGWEKLFF

d_gene: TRBD1
j_gene: TRBJ2-1
v_gene: TRBV20-1
abundance: NA
CDR3nt: TGCAGTGCTAGTCAGGGGGCTTCCTACAATGAGCAGTTCTTC
CDR3aa: CSASQGASYNEQFF

d_gene: TRBD1
j_gene: TRBJ2-4
v_gene: TRBV2
abundance: NA
CDR3nt: TGTGCCAGCAGTAAAGACGGGACAGGTCGAAACATTCAGTACTTC
CDR3aa: CASSKDGTGRNIQYF

d_gene: TRBD1
j_gene: TRBJ2-7
v_gene: TRBV5-5
abundance: NA
CDR3nt: TGTGCCAGCAGCCGGGGACAGCCCGCCTTATACGAGCAGTACTTC
CDR3aa: CASSRGQPALYEQYF

d_gene: NA
j_gene: TRBJ2-2
v_gene: TRBV6-5
abundance: few
CDR3nt: TGTGCCAGCAGTTGGAGGGGGCGGAACACCGGGGAGCTGTTTTTT
CDR3aa: CASSWRGRNTGELFF

d_gene: TRBD2
j_gene: TRBJ2-1
v_gene: TRBV7-2
abundance: NA
CDR3nt: TGTGCCAGCAGTTGGACTAGCGGGAGTCATAATGAGCAGTTCTTC
CDR3aa: CASSWTSGSHNEQFF

d_gene: TRBD1
j_gene: TRBJ2-5
v_gene: TRBV12-3/TRBV12-4
abundance: NA
CDR3nt: TGTGCCAGCAGTTCGGGACAGTTTCAAGAGACCCAGTACTTC
CDR3aa: CASSSGQFQETQYF

d_gene: NA
j_gene: TRBJ2-1
v_gene: TRBV5-4
abundance: few
CDR3nt: TGTGCCAGCAGCGCCGGGGACCCCTCGGGGGTCAATGAGCAGTTCTTC
CDR3aa: CASSAGDPSGVNEQFF